This is a list of T cell receptor beta chains from one sample in a study of cytomegalovirus exposure and HLA in healthy donors. Only in-frame clones appear in the TCRdb table, and some are missing; sequencing was by immunoSEQ multiplex PCR. The sample lists about 250,000 clones; less than 90% were seen once. The specimen was PBMCs. These receptors came from a man aged 18-30 years in good health and CMV-seropositive. The conserved cysteine and the conserved F or W are not part of the CDR3 here.

>TRBV2
ASRIGGRGVSAKNIQY
>TRBV15
ATSSHSGLEKFNEKLF
>TRBV6-5
ASSPFQGELYGYT
>TRBV29-1
SGGTSGYNEQF
>TRBV27
ASADLAGVPTGELF
>TRBV5-1
ASSSGNARTREQY
>TRBV28
ASRIQGAGETQY
>TRBV5-1
ASSLMGVGLSDTQY
>TRBV2
ASSLGQGAYEQY
>TRBV5-1
ASSLDLTEAF
>TRBV29-1
SVAGTGALETQY
>TRBV7-9
ASSSVGSYNEQF
>TRBV9
ASSGTGGLNTEAF
>TRBV6-5
ASSYSREGPQF
>TRBV6-1
ASISGTVDGYT
>TRBV11-2
ASSLTGEKLF
>TRBV11-2
ASSLSVSSYNEQF
>TRBV11-2
ASRRRQESSYEQY
>TRBV5-1
ASSLGWGASYEQY
>TRBV6-4
ASNQQGRHNQPQH
>TRBV27
ASSLQGASEQF
>TRBV10-1
ASSPELNTEAF
>TRBV6-5
ASSFARSTDTQY
>TRBV10-2
ASSSGGRREQY
>TRBV27
ASSLGAGEQY
>TRBV11-2
ASSFREGNTGELF
>TRBV6-4
ASSDGLAGGPYEQF
>TRBV19
ASRLRTGNQPQH
>TRBV6-5
ASRLVGGDGYT
>TRBV29-1
SVWAGARVSYEQY
>TRBV4-3
ASSPGGEDEKLF
>TRBV6-4
ASSDSAGSGANVLT
>TRBV6-1
ASGPWTENTEAF
>TRBV11-1
ASSTTGGRNEQY
>TRBV28
ASSLVRPTTGMY
>TRBV5-1
ASSLGQGHYEQY
>TRBV6-5
ASSIQGGRTDTQY
>TRBV7-8
ASSLGMAGNSYYEQY
>TRBV9
ASSVEGAAEAF
>TRBV2
ASSSTTAGQQQY
>TRBV6-6
ASSYFRTDTYEQY
>TRBV18
ASSPRQGIDTEAF
>TRBV20-1
SARDATEAF
>TRBV27
ASSLARTTYTQY
>TRBV6-1
ASSVGTGVYEQY
>TRBV30
AWSRQGSNQPQH
>TRBV5-6
ASSFHRRITQGNYGYT
>TRBV5-1
ASSASGGNQPQH
>TRBV6-1
ASSDYRGREQF
>TRBV6-5
ASARERGTDTQY
>TRBV27
ASSLKRGLNQPQH
>TRBV29-1
SVTSGSYEQY
>TRBV28
ASSLGTGSNTIY
>TRBV28
ASSLRAGVVYGYT
>TRBV6-6
ASSPGQGNYGYT
>TRBV30
AWRILRRNTGELF
>TRBV10-3
AISDTGVEGYT